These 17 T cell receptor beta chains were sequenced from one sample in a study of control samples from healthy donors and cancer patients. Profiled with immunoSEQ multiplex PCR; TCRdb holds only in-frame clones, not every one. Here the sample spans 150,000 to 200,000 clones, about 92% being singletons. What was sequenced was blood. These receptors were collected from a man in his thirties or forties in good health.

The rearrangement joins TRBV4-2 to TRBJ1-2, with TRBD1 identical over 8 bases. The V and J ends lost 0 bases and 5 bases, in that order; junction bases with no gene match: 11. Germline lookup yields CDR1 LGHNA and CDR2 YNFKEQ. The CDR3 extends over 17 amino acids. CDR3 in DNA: TGTGCCAGCAGCCAAGACTGGGACAGGCGGCGGAAGTATGGCTACACCTTC. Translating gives CASSQDWDRRRKYGYTF.

CDR3 DNA: TGTGCCAGCAGTTACGGGACCGTTGGGGATACGCAGTATTTT. Protein product: CASSYGTVGDTQYF. The chain carries TRBV6-5 and TRBJ2-3; D might be TRBD1 or TRBD2, each matching 5 bases. Trimming removed 2 bases from V and 6 bases from J, with 12 bases in between. CDR3 length: 14 amino acids. In germline, CDR1 is MNHEY, CDR2 SVGAGI.

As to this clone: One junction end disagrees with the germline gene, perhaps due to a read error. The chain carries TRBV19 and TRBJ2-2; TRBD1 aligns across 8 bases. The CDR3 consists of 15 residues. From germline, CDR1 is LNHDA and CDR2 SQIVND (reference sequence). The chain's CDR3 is CAGSPTGAGTGELFF. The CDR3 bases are TGTGCCGGTAGCCCGACAGGGGCCGGCACCGGGGAGCTGTTTTTT.

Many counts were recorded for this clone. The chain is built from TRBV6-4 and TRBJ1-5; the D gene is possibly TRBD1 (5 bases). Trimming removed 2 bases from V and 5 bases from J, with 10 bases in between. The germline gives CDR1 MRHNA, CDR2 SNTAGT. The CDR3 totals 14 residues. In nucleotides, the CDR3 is TGTGCCAGCAGTGACGAATGGGGGGATCAGCCCCAGCATTTT. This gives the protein CASSDEWGDQPQHF.

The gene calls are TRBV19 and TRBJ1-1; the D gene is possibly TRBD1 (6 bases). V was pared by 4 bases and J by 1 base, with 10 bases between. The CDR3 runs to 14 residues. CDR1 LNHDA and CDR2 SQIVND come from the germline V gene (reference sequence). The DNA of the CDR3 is TGTGCCAGTAGTACACGGGGGCCGAACACTGAAGCTTTCTTT. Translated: CASSTRGPNTEAFF.

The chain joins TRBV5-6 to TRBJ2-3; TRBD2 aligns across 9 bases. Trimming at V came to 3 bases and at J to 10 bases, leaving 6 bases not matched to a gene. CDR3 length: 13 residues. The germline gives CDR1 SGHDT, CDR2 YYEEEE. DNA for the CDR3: TGTGCCAGCAGCTCCTTCTTAGCGGGGGCGCAGTATTTT. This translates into CASSSFLAGAQYF.

CDR3 sequence reads: CASSQILDSNSYEQYF. The CDR3 nucleotides are TGTGCCAGCAGCCAAATATTGGACTCGAACTCCTACGAGCAGTACTTC. V gene TRBV4-2 combines with J gene TRBJ2-7; TRBD2 might be the D (5 bases). CDR3 length: 16 residues. V lost 2 bases, J lost 0 bases, and 14 bases lay in between. Germline CDR1 and CDR2: LGHNA and YNFKEQ.

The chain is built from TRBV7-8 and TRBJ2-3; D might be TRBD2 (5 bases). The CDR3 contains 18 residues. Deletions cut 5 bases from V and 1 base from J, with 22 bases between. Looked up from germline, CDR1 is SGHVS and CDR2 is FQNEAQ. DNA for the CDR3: TGTGCCAGCAGCCCCCTGAGTGGTTGGAGGAGAGGCACAGATACGCAGTATTTT. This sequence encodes CASSPLSGWRRGTDTQYF.

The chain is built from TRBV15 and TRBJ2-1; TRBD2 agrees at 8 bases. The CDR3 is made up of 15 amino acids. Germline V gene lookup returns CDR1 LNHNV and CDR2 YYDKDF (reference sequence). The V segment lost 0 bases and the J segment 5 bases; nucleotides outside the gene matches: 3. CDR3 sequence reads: CATSREGGRNNEQFF. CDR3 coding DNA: TGTGCCACCAGCAGAGAGGGCGGGAGGAACAATGAGCAGTTCTTC.

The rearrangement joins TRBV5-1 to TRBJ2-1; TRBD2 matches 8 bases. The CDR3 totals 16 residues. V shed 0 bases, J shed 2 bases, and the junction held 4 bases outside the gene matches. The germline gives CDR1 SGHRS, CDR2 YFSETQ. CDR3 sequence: CASSLEAGATYNEQFF. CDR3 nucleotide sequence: TGCGCCAGCAGCTTGGAAGCGGGGGCTACCTACAATGAGCAGTTCTTC.

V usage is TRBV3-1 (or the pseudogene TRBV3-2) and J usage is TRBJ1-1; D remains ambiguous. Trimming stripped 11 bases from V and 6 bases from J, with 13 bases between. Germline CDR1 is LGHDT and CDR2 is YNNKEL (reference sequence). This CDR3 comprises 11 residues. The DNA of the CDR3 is TGTGCCCTTGAGGCGATGGCTGAAGCTTTCTTT. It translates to CALEAMAEAFF.

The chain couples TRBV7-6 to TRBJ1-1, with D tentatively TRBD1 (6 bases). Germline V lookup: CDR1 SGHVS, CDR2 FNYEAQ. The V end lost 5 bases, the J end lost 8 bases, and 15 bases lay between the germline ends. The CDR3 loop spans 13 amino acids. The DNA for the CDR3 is TGTGCCAGCAGCCTCCAGGGGAATGCGGAAGCTTTCTTT. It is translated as CASSLQGNAEAFF.

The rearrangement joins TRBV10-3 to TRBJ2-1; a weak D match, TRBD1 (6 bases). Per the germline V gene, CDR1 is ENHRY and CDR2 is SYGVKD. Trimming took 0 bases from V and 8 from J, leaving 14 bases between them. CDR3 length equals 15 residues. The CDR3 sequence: CAISESGAGHDEQFF. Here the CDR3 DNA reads TGTGCCATCAGTGAGTCGGGGGCCGGCCACGATGAGCAGTTCTTC.

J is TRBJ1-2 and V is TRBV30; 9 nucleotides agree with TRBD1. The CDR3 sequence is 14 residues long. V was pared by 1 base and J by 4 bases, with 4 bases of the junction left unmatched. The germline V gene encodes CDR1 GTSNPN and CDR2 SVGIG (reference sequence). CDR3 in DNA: TGTGCCTGGAGTGCAACAGGGGGCCGCTATGGCTACACCTTC. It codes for CAWSATGGRYGYTF.

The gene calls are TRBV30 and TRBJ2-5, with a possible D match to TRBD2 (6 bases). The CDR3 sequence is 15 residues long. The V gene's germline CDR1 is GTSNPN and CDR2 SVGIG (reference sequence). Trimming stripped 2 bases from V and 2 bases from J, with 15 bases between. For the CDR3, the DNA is TGTGCCTGGAGTCGGGGGAGACTATTTCAAGAGACCCAGTACTTC. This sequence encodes CAWSRGRLFQETQYF.

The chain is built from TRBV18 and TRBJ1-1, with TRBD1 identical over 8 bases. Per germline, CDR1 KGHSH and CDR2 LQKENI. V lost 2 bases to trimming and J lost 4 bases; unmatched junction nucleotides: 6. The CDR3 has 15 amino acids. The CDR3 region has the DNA TGTGCCAGCTCACCAGGACAGGGCGCCGGCACTGAAGCTTTCTTT. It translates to CASSPGQGAGTEAFF. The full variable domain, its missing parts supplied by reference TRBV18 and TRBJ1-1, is NAGVMQNPRHLVRRRGQEARLRCSPMKGHSHVYWYRQLPEEGLKFMVYLQKENIIDESGMPKERFSAEFPKEGPSILRIQQVVRGDSAAYFCASSPGQGAGTEAFFGQGTRLTVV.

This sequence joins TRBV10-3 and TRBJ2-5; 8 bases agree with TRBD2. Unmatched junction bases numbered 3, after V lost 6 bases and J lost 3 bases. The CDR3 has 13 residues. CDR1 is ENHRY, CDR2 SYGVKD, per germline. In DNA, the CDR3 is TGTGCCATCAGAGCGGGGGTTAAAGAGACCCAGTACTTC. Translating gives CAIRAGVKETQYF.